This entry lists 20 T cell receptor beta chains sequenced from one sample in a study of early T cells in non-severe SARS-CoV-2 infection listed by TCRdb under 2021. The library was made by 5' RACE. The sequencer was a NextSeq 500. Using fastp trimming at Q25 and MiXCR clonotype assembly, TCRdb reanalyzed the public sequencing data and kept in-frame beta chains. One record per CDR3 amino acid sequence lists the most common genes and DNA. In all, the sample holds tens of thousands of distinct CDR3 sequences, and around 13% of those were seen once. Jointly, the top ten make up 3.5% to 5% of the sample. Specimen: whole blood. These receptors were collected from an adult who was a healthcare worker with PCR-confirmed SARS-CoV-2 infection or an uninfected control (not recorded which).

This clonotype was found a few times. This chain connects TRBV7-2 to TRBJ2-1; 7 bases line up with TRBD2. CDR1 is SGHTA, CDR2 FQGNSA, per germline. The CDR3 is 14 amino acids. V lost 10 bases, J lost 6 bases, and 12 bases stayed unmatched. In nucleotides, the CDR3 is TGTGCCACCTCGGGGACGACGGGGGGCAATGAGCAGTTCTTC. Its translation: CATSGTTGGNEQFF.

This clonotype has just a few counts. This sequence joins TRBV7-3 and TRBJ2-1, with D maybe TRBD1 (5 bases). The CDR3 contains 15 residues. Germline CDR1 is SGHTA and CDR2 is FQGTGA. The V end was cut by 5 bases, the J end by 5 bases, with 16 bases between. The CDR3 sequence: CASSLDTGRHNEQFF. As DNA, the CDR3 is TGTGCCAGCAGCCTGGACACCGGGCGGCACAATGAGCAGTTCTTC.

This chain uses TRBV5-6 with TRBJ1-2, with a possible D match to TRBD1 (6 bases). The germline V gene encodes CDR1 SGHDT and CDR2 YYEEEE. V lost 4 bases and J 3 bases, leaving 7 bases between the germline ends. The CDR3 consists of 12 residues. Written as DNA, the CDR3 is TGTGCCAGCAGCCGGACAGACTATGGCTACACCTTC. Its translation: CASSRTDYGYTF.

This clonotype has ten or more counts. The chain couples TRBV6-6 to TRBJ2-7; TRBD2 matches 13 bases. The CDR3 is made up of 20 amino acids. Per the germline V gene, CDR1 is MNHNY and CDR2 is SVGAGI (reference sequence). After removal of 2 bases from V and 2 bases from J, the junction contained 15 bases not matched to a gene. Here the CDR3 DNA reads TGTGCCAGCAGTTACACCATCCCCGCCTGGACTAGCGGGGGAGCCTACGAGCAGTACTTC. Protein sequence: CASSYTIPAWTSGGAYEQYF.

The chain joins TRBV5-4 to TRBJ2-3; 9 nucleotides match TRBD1. The J segment lost 4 bases and the V segment lost 4 bases, leaving 10 bases of the junction unmatched. The germline CDR1 and CDR2 sequences are SGHNT and YYREEE (reference sequence). The CDR3 sequence is 16 residues long. The CDR3 DNA sequence: TGTGCCAGCAGCACCTACGGGACAGGGTTGGCAGATACGCAGTATTTT. Translated, it gives CASSTYGTGLADTQYF. Variable domain in full (rest from reference TRBV5-4 and TRBJ2-3): ETGVTQSPTHLIKTRGQQVTLRCSSQSGHNTVSWYQQALGQGPQFIFQYYREEENGRGNFPPRFSGLQFPNYSSELNVNALELDDSALYLCASSTYGTGLADTQYFGPGTRLTVL.

This clonotype was seen only a few times. The chain joins TRBV29-1 to TRBJ2-5; D ambiguous. Trimming took off 4 bases at V and 1 base at J, with 7 bases between the two ends. The germline gives CDR1 SQVTM, CDR2 ANQGSEA. This CDR3 has 12 residues. CDR3 coding DNA: TGCAGCGTTGTGCCTATCCAAGAGACCCAGTACTTC. As protein: CSVVPIQETQYF.

A few counts support this clonotype. This chain joins TRBV5-1 and TRBJ1-2; 9 nucleotides align to TRBD1. Unmatched junction bases numbered 8, after V lost 4 bases and J lost 7 bases. Germline CDR1 is SGHRS and CDR2 is YFSETQ. The CDR3 consists of 14 residues. The CDR3: CASSPWTGEVGYTF. CDR3 in DNA: TGCGCCAGCAGCCCGTGGACAGGGGAAGTTGGCTACACCTTC.

V gene TRBV6-2 or TRBV6-3 combines with J gene TRBJ2-1; TRBD1 matches at 10 bases. CDR3 size: 15 residues. Germline V gene lookup returns CDR1 MNHEY and CDR2 SVGEGT. V lost 7 bases, J lost 7 bases, and 10 bases stayed unmatched. As DNA, the CDR3 is TGTGCCAGCACTTCTGGGGGACAGGGGTGGAATGAGCAGTTCTTC. Its translation is CASTSGGQGWNEQFF.

The sample holds a few counts of this clonotype. The chain has TRBV6-1 and TRBJ2-5, with no clear D. Trimming shortened V by 1 base and J by 1 base, and 4 bases separated the two germline ends. This CDR3 is built from 13 residues. The germline V gene has CDR1 MNHNS and CDR2 SASEGT. The CDR3 sequence is CASSEGIQETQYF. The CDR3 bases are TGTGCCAGCAGTGAAGGTATCCAAGAGACCCAGTACTTC.

The chain links TRBV28 to TRBJ2-3; 8 bases match TRBD1. CDR1 MDHEN and CDR2 SYDVKM come from the germline V gene. The V segment lost 6 bases and the J segment 2 bases; nucleotides outside the gene matches: 7. The CDR3 is made up of 15 amino acids. CDR3 nucleotide sequence: TGTGCCAGCAGAGGACAGGGAATTTCCACAGATACGCAGTATTTT. Protein sequence: CASRGQGISTDTQYF. Combining the CDR3 with reference TRBV28 and TRBJ2-3 gives the whole variable domain DVKVTQSSRYLVKRTGEKVFLECVQDMDHENMFWYRQDPGLGLRLIYFSYDVKMKEKGDIPEGYSVSREKKERFSLILESASTNQTSMYLCASRGQGISTDTQYFGPGTRLTVL.

This clonotype was seen more than once but under ten times. CDR3 sequence reads: CSVETGSGNTIYF. The CDR3 DNA reads TGCAGCGTGGAGACAGGTTCGGGAAACACCATATATTTT. This chain connects TRBV29-1 to TRBJ1-3; perhaps TRBD1 as D (6 bases). The CDR3 consists of 13 residues. In germline, CDR1 is SQVTM, CDR2 ANQGSEA. Deletions cut 6 bases from V and 4 bases from J, with 13 bases between.

This clonotype was seen a few times. This rearrangement joins TRBV4-1 to TRBJ1-5; no clear D. The germline CDR1 and CDR2 sequences are MGHRA and YSYEKL. Deletions cut 0 bases from V and 0 bases from J, with 9 bases between. CDR3 length equals 16 residues. CDR3 in amino acids: CASSQDIRYSNQPQHF. DNA for the CDR3: TGCGCCAGCAGCCAAGATATCAGGTATAGCAATCAGCCCCAGCATTTT.

CDR3: CASSMSNQETQYF. For the CDR3, the DNA is TGTGCCAGTAGTATGAGTAACCAAGAGACCCAGTACTTC. This sequence joins TRBV19 and TRBJ2-5; no definite D call. CDR1 LNHDA and CDR2 SQIVND come from the germline V gene (reference sequence). Trimming left V 3 bases short and J 0 bases short, with 5 bases between. This CDR3 comprises 13 residues.

V usage is TRBV5-1 and J usage is TRBJ2-2; D is unresolved. V was clipped by 0 bases and J by 6 bases, with 3 bases between them. CDR1 is SGHRS, CDR2 YFSETQ, per germline. The CDR3 has 12 residues. CDR3 sequence: CASSLVSGELFF. The CDR3 bases are TGCGCCAGCAGCTTGGTCTCCGGGGAGCTGTTTTTT.

The V and J genes are TRBV7-8 and TRBJ2-1; D is uncertain. The CDR3 extends over 15 amino acids. Germline V lookup: CDR1 SGHVS, CDR2 FQNEAQ. V gave up 6 bases and J gave up 0 bases, with 12 bases separating them. This chain's CDR3 is CASSPLVHSYNEQFF. CDR3 nucleotides: TGTGCCAGCAGTCCCCTTGTCCACTCCTACAATGAGCAGTTCTTC. Full variable domain (outside the CDR3, taken from reference TRBV7-8 and TRBJ2-1): GAGVSQSPRYKVAKRGQDVALRCDPISGHVSLFWYQQALGQGPEFLTYFQNEAQLDKSGLPSDRFFAERPEGSVSTLKIQRTQQEDSAVYLCASSPLVHSYNEQFFGPGTRLTVL.

This clonotype was seen a handful of times. J is TRBJ2-1 and V is TRBV5-1; D is possibly TRBD1 or TRBD2 (6 bases each). Germline-derived CDR1 and CDR2 are SGHRS and YFSETQ. Trimming pared 0 bases from V and 2 bases from J, leaving 9 bases between. The CDR3 length is 15 residues. CDR3 nucleotides: TGCGCCAGCAGCTTGGAGAGGGGGGCCTACAATGAGCAGTTCTTC. As protein: CASSLERGAYNEQFF. Together with reference TRBV5-1 and TRBJ2-1, the CDR3 gives the full variable domain: KAGVTQTPRYLIKTRGQQVTLSCSPISGHRSVSWYQQTPGQGLQFLFEYFSETQRNKGNFPGRFSGRQFSNSRSEMNVSTLELGDSALYLCASSLERGAYNEQFFGPGTRLTVL.

This clonotype was seen a few times. This chain uses TRBV7-2 with TRBJ2-7, with TRBD1 matching over 8 bases. Trimming removed 3 bases from V and 6 bases from J; junction bases left unmatched: 13. Per the germline V gene, CDR1 is SGHTA and CDR2 is FQGNSA. This CDR3 spans 16 amino acids. The CDR3 coding sequence is TGTGCCAGCAGCTTTCTGACAGGGGCGAGTCTGGGCGAGCAGTACTTC. Protein product: CASSFLTGASLGEQYF.

The CDR3 loop reads CATSDSPGWPYEQYF. CDR3 bases: TGTGCCACCAGTGATTCGCCAGGGTGGCCCTACGAGCAGTACTTC. This chain links TRBV24-1 with TRBJ2-7, with TRBD1 as a possible D gene (5 bases). Germline V CDR1 and CDR2: KGHDR, SFDVKD. The CDR3 is 15 amino acids. Trimming removed 2 bases from V and 2 bases from J, with 12 bases in between.

Turning to this clonotype: An end of the junction differs from the germline gene, which may be a read error. This chain links TRBV29-1 with TRBJ2-7, with TRBD1 matching 7 bases. Germline V CDR1 and CDR2: SQVTM, ANQGSEA. The length of the CDR3 is 14 residues. For the CDR3, the DNA is TGCAGCGTCGAAGGGCAGGGGGAATCCTACGAGCAGTACTTC. It codes for CSVEGQGESYEQYF.

This clonotype came up a few times. The chain combines TRBV3-1 with TRBJ2-3; 14 bases align to TRBD2. Per the germline V gene, CDR1 is LGHDT and CDR2 is YNNKEL (reference sequence). With V trimmed by 4 bases and J by 2 bases, 11 bases remained unmatched. This CDR3 comprises 19 residues. The CDR3 spells CASSPQTSGGEILTDTQYF. The DNA for the CDR3 is TGTGCCAGCAGCCCCCAGACTAGCGGGGGGGAAATTCTCACAGATACGCAGTATTTT.